Below are 9 T cell receptor beta chains sequenced from a single sample in a study of blood T cell repertoires in COVID-19. Sequenced by immunoSEQ multiplex PCR; TCRdb stores in-frame clones only, minus some. The data contain more than 200,000 clones, more than 85% of them seen just once; the ten biggest clones take up 1.5% to 2%. The sample taken for sequencing was PBMCs or T cells enriched from blood (not recorded which). These receptors were collected from a woman between 45 and 65 years old who had recovered from COVID-19.

The gene calls are TRBV4-2 and TRBJ2-1, with 9 bases fitting TRBD2. V lost 0 bases and J lost 10; bases outside the gene matches: 7. This CDR3 contains 15 residues. Germline V lookup: CDR1 LGHNA, CDR2 YNFKEQ. The CDR3 loop is CASSQEWSGRYEQFF. The DNA for the CDR3 is TGTGCCAGCAGCCAAGAGTGGAGCGGGAGGTACGAGCAGTTCTTC.

CDR3 in amino acids: CASSGRYEQYF. The CDR3 bases are TGTGCCAGCAGCGGGAGATACGAGCAGTACTTC. The V gene is TRBV14, the J gene TRBJ2-7, with D possibly TRBD2 on 5 matching bases. The CDR3 length is 11 residues. The germline CDR1 and CDR2 sequences are SGHDN and FVKESK. Trimming took 5 bases from V and 4 from J, leaving 6 bases between them.

This clone was recorded a few times. The gene calls are TRBV29-1 and TRBJ1-2, with D uncertain. The germline CDR1 and CDR2 sequences are SQVTM and ANQGSEA. This CDR3 region has 13 residues. Trimming took 0 bases from V and 3 from J, leaving 8 bases between them. The CDR3: CSVEDQAYYGYTF. The CDR3 DNA sequence: TGCAGCGTTGAAGATCAGGCTTACTATGGCTACACCTTC.

This chain uses TRBV4-1 with TRBJ2-3, with a weak D call TRBD1 (5 bases). CDR3 length equals 14 residues. The germline V gene has CDR1 MGHRA and CDR2 YSYEKL. Between the trimmed V and J ends, which lost 4 bases and 0 bases, there was a span of 8 bases. CDR3: CASSRGGSTDTQYF. CDR3 DNA sequence: TGCGCCAGCAGCCGGGGCGGAAGCACAGATACGCAGTATTTT.

This sequence joins TRBV2 and TRBJ1-6; D not certain. The germline V and J ends were trimmed by 6 bases and 6 bases, with 9 bases remaining between them. Germline loops: CDR1 SNHLY, CDR2 FYNNEI. The CDR3 has 13 residues. The CDR3 spells CASRERLNSPLHF. The CDR3 DNA follows: TGTGCCAGCAGGGAGCGCCTTAATTCACCCCTCCACTTT.

The sample holds a few counts of this clone. This chain joins TRBV3-1 (or the pseudogene TRBV3-2) and TRBJ2-6; D gene ambiguous. The V end was cut by 1 base, the J end by 2 bases, with 6 bases between. CDR3 length: 15 amino acids. Germline CDR1 reads LGHDT; CDR2 reads YNNKEL (reference sequence). The CDR3 protein is CASSQARAGANVLTF. In nucleotides, the CDR3 is TGTGCCAGCAGCCAAGCCCGGGCTGGGGCCAACGTCCTGACTTTC.

The chain is built from TRBV7-2 and TRBJ2-5, with D unresolved. The V end lost 1 base, the J end lost 1 base, and 7 bases lay between the germline ends. CDR3 length: 14 residues. Germline V CDR1 and CDR2: SGHTA, FQGNSA. The CDR3 region has the DNA TGTGCCAGCAGCTTAGTGAGTCTCCAAGAGACCCAGTACTTC. Amino acids: CASSLVSLQETQYF.

This chain joins TRBV3-1 (or the pseudogene TRBV3-2) and TRBJ1-3; D is perhaps TRBD1 (5 bases). V lost 4 bases and J lost 2, with 12 bases in between. Per germline, CDR1 LGHDT and CDR2 YNNKEL (reference sequence). The CDR3 totals 15 residues. The CDR3 spells CASSPRGGAGNTIYF. CDR3 DNA sequence: TGTGCCAGCAGCCCGAGAGGAGGGGCTGGAAACACCATATATTTT.

The rearrangement uses TRBV2 and TRBJ1-1; 7 positions match TRBD1. CDR1 and CDR2 (germline): SNHLY, FYNNEI. This CDR3 contains 15 residues. Losses at the gene ends were 8 bases for V and 1 base for J; bases not matched to a gene: 10. The CDR3 sequence: CASHLQGVRNTEAFF. CDR3 in DNA: TGTGCCAGCCATCTTCAGGGGGTCCGGAACACTGAAGCTTTCTTT.